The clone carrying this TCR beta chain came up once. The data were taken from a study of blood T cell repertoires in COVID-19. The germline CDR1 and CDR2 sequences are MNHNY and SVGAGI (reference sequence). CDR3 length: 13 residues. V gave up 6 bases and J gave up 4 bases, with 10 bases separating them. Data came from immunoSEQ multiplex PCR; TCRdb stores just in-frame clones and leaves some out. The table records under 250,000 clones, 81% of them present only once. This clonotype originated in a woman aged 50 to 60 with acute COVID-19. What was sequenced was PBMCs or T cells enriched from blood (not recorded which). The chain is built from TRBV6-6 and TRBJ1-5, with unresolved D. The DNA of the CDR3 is TGTGCCAGCAGCAACAAGGAGAATCAGCCCCAGCATTTT. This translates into CASSNKENQPQHF.